Shown below are 21 T cell receptor beta chains from a single sample sequenced in a study of low-dose radiotherapy and immunotherapy resistance in tumors (dated by TCRdb to between 2022 and 2023). The data were produced on an Illumina HiSeq 2500. To make first-strand cDNA, Superscript III was used along with a set of TRAV- and TRBV-specific primers so that both the TCRalpha and TCRbeta chains were covered. TCRs were amplified with Phusion for approximately 20 PCR cycles using a constant-region primer together with the adapter attached to the V primers. TCRdb trimmed public reads at Q25 via fastp, called clones via MiXCR and kept in-frame beta chains. Rows are combined by CDR3 protein, so each entry shows the most common genes and DNA. The sample records roughly 90,000 distinct CDR3 sequences, 20% to 25% of which are singletons. Of the sample, roughly 13% is held by the ten largest clones. According to the study, the label for this sample's time point signals: after trial treatment. According to the study, the label for this sample's treatment or condition signals: LDRT plus nivolumab, ipilimumab, low-dose cyclophosphamide and aspirin (RACIN trial).

Sequenced here: PBMCs, sampled after low-dose radiotherapy plus immunotherapy. All receptors come from a female donor with ovarian cancer.

In this sample, this clonotype turned up many times. The rearrangement uses TRBV28 and TRBJ2-7, with 8 positions matching TRBD1. Germline assignment: CDR1 MDHEN and CDR2 SYDVKM. After removal of 3 bases from V and 2 bases from J, the junction contained 9 bases not matched to a gene. The CDR3 sequence is 16 residues long. This chain's CDR3 is CASSFPGGAPPYEQYF. CDR3 DNA: TGTGCCAGCAGTTTTCCAGGGGGCGCGCCCCCCTACGAGCAGTACTTC.

J is TRBJ2-5 and V is TRBV29-1; 7 bases match TRBD1. This CDR3 region has 11 residues. V gave up 7 bases and J gave up 5 bases; unmatched junction bases: 4. Germline V gene sequence: CDR1 SQVTM, CDR2 ANQGSEA. The CDR3 DNA follows: TGCAGCGCTCTGACAGGGGAGACCCAGTACTTC. This codes for CSALTGETQYF.

J is TRBJ2-1 and V is TRBV30; TRBD2 might be the D (6 bases). Germline loops: CDR1 GTSNPN, CDR2 SVGIG (reference sequence). CDR3 size: 13 residues. Trimming stripped 5 bases from V and 8 bases from J, with 16 bases between. The CDR3 DNA sequence: TGTGCCTGGTCCCCGACTAGGTTCCATGAGCAGTTCTTC. Protein product: CAWSPTRFHEQFF.

The genes are TRBV28 and TRBJ1-3; TRBD1 matches 10 bases. CDR1 and CDR2 (germline): MDHEN, SYDVKM. This CDR3 is built from 14 residues. Trimming at V came to 5 bases and at J to 5 bases, leaving 3 bases not matched to a gene. CDR3 coding DNA: TGTGCCAGCAGTCTGACAGGGGGCAGAAACACCATATATTTT. Translation: CASSLTGGRNTIYF.

This clonotype has ten or more counts. The rearrangement links TRBV25-1 to TRBJ1-1, with D possibly being TRBD1 (5 bases). CDR3 length equals 12 residues. V shed 7 bases and J shed 2 bases, with 8 bases lying between them. Germline assignment: CDR1 MGHDK and CDR2 SYGVNS. Here the CDR3 reads CASIQGNTEAFF. The CDR3 DNA follows: TGTGCCAGCATTCAGGGTAACACTGAAGCTTTCTTT.

This clonotype occurred many times. V gene TRBV6-2 or TRBV6-3 combines with J gene TRBJ1-2, with D perhaps matching TRBD1 (5 bases). Germline V gene data show CDR1 as MNHEY and CDR2 as SVGEGT. The CDR3 consists of 14 residues. The germline V and J ends were trimmed by 4 bases and 4 bases, with 13 bases remaining between them. CDR3 region: CASSFRDSGYGYTF. Here the CDR3 DNA reads TGTGCCAGCAGTTTCAGGGATTCAGGCTATGGCTACACCTTC.

This clonotype has a count of ten or more. The chain combines TRBV20-1 with TRBJ1-5; TRBD1 matches 7 bases. Unmatched junction bases numbered 4, after V lost 5 bases and J lost 0 bases. This CDR3 spans 14 amino acids. Germline V gene lookup returns CDR1 DFQATT and CDR2 SNEGSKA (reference sequence). Written as DNA, the CDR3 is TGCAGTGCTGGGGACAGCGATAGCAATCAGCCCCAGCATTTT. As protein: CSAGDSDSNQPQHF.

This chain uses TRBV28 with TRBJ1-2, with D possibly matching TRBD1 (6 bases). Germline lookup yields CDR1 MDHEN and CDR2 SYDVKM. V shed 3 bases and J shed 4 bases, with 9 bases lying between them. The CDR3 length is 13 residues. The CDR3 bases are TGTGCCAGCAGTTTGACAGGAACCTATGGCTACACCTTC. This sequence encodes CASSLTGTYGYTF.

This clonotype was seen many times. CDR3 in DNA: TGTGCCACCAGTGATACCTACGAGCAGTACTTC. Translation gives CATSDTYEQYF. This chain links TRBV24-1 with TRBJ2-7, with unresolved D. V dropped 3 bases and J dropped 2 bases, with 1 base sitting between them. The CDR3 contains 11 residues. Germline-derived CDR1 and CDR2 are KGHDR and SFDVKD.

This clonotype showed up many times. This sequence joins TRBV11-2 and TRBJ2-3; unclear D gene. Trimming cost V 5 bases and J 7 bases, with 13 bases left between them. Germline V gene data show CDR1 as SGHAT and CDR2 as FQNNGV. The length of the CDR3 is 13 residues. In DNA form, the CDR3 reads TGTGCCAGCAGCCCCCTCCGACGACATACGCAGTATTTT. This sequence encodes CASSPLRRHTQYF. The whole variable domain, filled in from reference TRBV11-2 and TRBJ2-3, reads EAGVAQSPRYKIIEKRQSVAFWCNPISGHATLYWYQQILGQGPKLLIQFQNNGVVDDSQLPKDRFSAERLKGVDSTLKIQPAKLEDSAVYLCASSPLRRHTQYFGPGTRLTVL.

This clonotype showed up many times. This chain uses TRBV7-9 with TRBJ2-1; TRBD2 matches 12 bases. Per the germline V gene, CDR1 is SEHNR and CDR2 is FQNEAQ (reference sequence). V was pared by 5 bases and J by 4 bases, with 12 bases of the junction left unmatched. The CDR3 consists of 18 residues. The CDR3 region has the DNA TGTGCCAGCAGCCCTCACCCCCGGACTAGCGGGGTATACAATGAGCAGTTCTTC. Protein product: CASSPHPRTSGVYNEQFF.

The table lists this clonotype with many counts. V is TRBV5-4 and J is TRBJ2-7; 8 bases line up with TRBD1. J gave up 2 bases and V 3 bases, and 7 bases lay outside the gene matches. The CDR3 sequence is 15 residues long. Germline-derived CDR1 and CDR2 are SGHNT and YYREEE (reference sequence). The CDR3 protein is CASSSDRESPYEQYF. CDR3 nucleotide sequence: TGTGCCAGCAGCTCGGACAGGGAGTCTCCCTACGAGCAGTACTTC.

The chain carries TRBV7-2 and TRBJ1-4, with D maybe TRBD1 (5 bases). The CDR3 contains 15 residues. V was trimmed by 1 base and J by 4 bases, leaving 10 bases between them. CDR1 and CDR2 from the germline V gene are SGHTA and FQGNSA. DNA for the CDR3: TGTGCCAGCAGCTTAGAGGGGACGGATAATGAAAAACTGTTTTTT. As protein: CASSLEGTDNEKLFF.

This clonotype was seen a few times. Since a much larger clone is just one base distant, this may be a read error. The chain links TRBV7-2 to TRBJ2-1; 9 bases map to TRBD2. There are 16 residues in the CDR3. CDR1 and CDR2 from the germline V gene are SGHTA and FQGNSA. Here the CDR3 reads CASSSVGTSSCNEQFF. Here the CDR3 DNA reads TGTGCCAGCAGCTCCGTGGGGACTAGCTCCTGCAATGAGCAGTTCTTC.

J is TRBJ2-2 and V is TRBV28, with D perhaps TRBD1 (6 bases). Per germline, CDR1 MDHEN and CDR2 SYDVKM. The CDR3 is 14 residues long. V was clipped by 8 bases and J by 5 bases, with 15 bases between them. The CDR3 loop reads CASLNRVGTGELFF. CDR3 coding DNA: TGTGCCAGCCTTAACAGGGTGGGGACCGGGGAGCTGTTTTTT. Supplemented by reference TRBV28 and TRBJ2-2, the full variable domain reads DVKVTQSSRYLVKRTGEKVFLECVQDMDHENMFWYRQDPGLGLRLIYFSYDVKMKEKGDIPEGYSVSREKKERFSLILESASTNQTSMYLCASLNRVGTGELFFGEGSRLTVL.

This clonotype was observed a few times. The V call is TRBV28, the J call TRBJ2-3; 12 nucleotides line up with TRBD2. CDR1 is MDHEN and CDR2 is SYDVKM in the germline V gene. This CDR3 has 16 amino acids. After removal of 4 bases from V and 5 bases from J, the junction contained 7 bases not matched to a gene. The CDR3 reads CASSSILAGGVDTQYF. The CDR3 nucleotides are TGTGCCAGCAGTTCAATACTAGCGGGGGGCGTAGATACGCAGTATTTT.

This clonotype has at least ten counts. The chain uses TRBV19 and TRBJ2-1; 10 bases are shared with TRBD1. V lost 7 bases and J lost 7; bases outside the gene matches: 13. The germline V gene encodes CDR1 LNHDA and CDR2 SQIVND (reference sequence). This CDR3 spans 16 amino acids. The CDR3 DNA reads TGTGCCAGTAACACAAATAGACAGGGGGCGCGAAATGAGCAGTTCTTC. Its protein is CASNTNRQGARNEQFF.

The chain employs TRBV4-3 and TRBJ1-2; no firm D call. The CDR3 is made up of 15 amino acids. Germline loops: CDR1 LGHNA, CDR2 YSLEER. Trimming cost V 4 bases and J 4 bases, with 16 bases left between them. CDR3 coding DNA: TGCGCCAGCAGCCTAGCTTTCAGGTCCGTCTATGGCTACACCTTC. This encodes CASSLAFRSVYGYTF.

Note on this clonotype: A far more abundant clone sits one base away, making this likely a read error. V gene TRBV4-3 combines with J gene TRBJ1-2; D perhaps matches TRBD1 (5 bases). Trimming took 0 bases from V and 4 from J, leaving 12 bases between them. This CDR3 is 15 amino acids long. Germline V gives CDR1 LGHNA, CDR2 YSLEER. CDR3 nucleotide sequence: TGCGCCAGCAGCCAAGATCAGGGACTTAGCTATGGCTACACCTTC. Protein sequence: CASSQDQGLSYGYTF.

This clonotype came up many times. V and J are TRBV7-2 and TRBJ2-2, with TRBD2 identical over 15 bases. The V and J ends lost 1 base and 6 bases, in that order; junction bases with no gene match: 6. Germline V gives CDR1 SGHTA, CDR2 FQGNSA. The CDR3 consists of 18 residues. DNA for the CDR3: TGTGCCAGCAGCTTAGAGGGGACTAGCGGGGGGTTGGCCGGGGAGCTGTTTTTT. Translating gives CASSLEGTSGGLAGELFF.

This clonotype was counted at least ten times. The chain carries TRBV6-6 and TRBJ2-7; 7 bases line up with TRBD2. This CDR3 has 14 amino acids. The V gene's germline CDR1 is MNHNY and CDR2 SVGAGI (reference sequence). With 5 bases clipped from V and 0 bases from J, the junction kept 4 bases outside the gene matches. The CDR3 spells CASSKGGSSYEQYF. The CDR3 bases are TGTGCCAGCAGTAAGGGCGGGAGCTCCTACGAGCAGTACTTC.